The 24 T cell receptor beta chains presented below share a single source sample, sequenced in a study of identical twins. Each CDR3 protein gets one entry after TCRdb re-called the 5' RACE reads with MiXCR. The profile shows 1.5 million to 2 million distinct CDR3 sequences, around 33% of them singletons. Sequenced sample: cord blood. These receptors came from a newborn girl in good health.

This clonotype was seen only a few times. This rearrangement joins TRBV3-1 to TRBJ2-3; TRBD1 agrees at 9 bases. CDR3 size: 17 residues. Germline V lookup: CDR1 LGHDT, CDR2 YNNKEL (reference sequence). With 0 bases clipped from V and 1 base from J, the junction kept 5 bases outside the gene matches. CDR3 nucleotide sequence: TGTGCCAGCAGCCAAGATCATTGGACAGGGGGCACAGATACGCAGTATTTT. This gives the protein CASSQDHWTGGTDTQYF.

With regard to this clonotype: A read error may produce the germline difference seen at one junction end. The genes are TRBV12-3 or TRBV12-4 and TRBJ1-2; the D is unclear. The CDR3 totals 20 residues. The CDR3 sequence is CANSLSPRQPLRLINYGYTF. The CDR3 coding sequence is TGTGCCAACAGTTTAAGCCCAAGGCAGCCCCTACGACTAATTAACTATGGCTACACCTTC.

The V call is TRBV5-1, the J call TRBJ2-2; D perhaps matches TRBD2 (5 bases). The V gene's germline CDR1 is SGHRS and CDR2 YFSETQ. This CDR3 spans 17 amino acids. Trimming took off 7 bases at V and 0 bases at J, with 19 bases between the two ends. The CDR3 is CASGPGLNPTNTGELFF. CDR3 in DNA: TGCGCCAGCGGCCCCGGACTGAACCCGACGAACACCGGGGAGCTGTTTTTT.

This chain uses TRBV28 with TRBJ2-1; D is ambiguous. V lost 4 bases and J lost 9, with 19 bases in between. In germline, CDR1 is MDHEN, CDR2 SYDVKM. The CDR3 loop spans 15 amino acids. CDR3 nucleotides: TGTGCCAGCAGTTCCCTGAGCCCCGTACGAGGTGAGCAGTTCTTC. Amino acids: CASSSLSPVRGEQFF.

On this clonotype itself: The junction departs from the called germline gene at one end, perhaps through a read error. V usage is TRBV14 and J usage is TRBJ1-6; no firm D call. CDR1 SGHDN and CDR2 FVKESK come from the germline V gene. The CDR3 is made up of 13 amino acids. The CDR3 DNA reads TGCGCCAGCAGCCAAATGTCAGTTTCACCCCTCCACTTT. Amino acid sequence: CASSQMSVSPLHF. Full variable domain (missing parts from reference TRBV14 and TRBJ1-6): EAGVTQFPSHSVIEKGQTVTLRCDPISGHDNLYWYRRVMGKEIKFLLHFVKESKQDESGMPNNRFLAERTGGTYSTLKVQPAELEDSGVYFCASSQMSVSPLHFGNGTRLTVT.

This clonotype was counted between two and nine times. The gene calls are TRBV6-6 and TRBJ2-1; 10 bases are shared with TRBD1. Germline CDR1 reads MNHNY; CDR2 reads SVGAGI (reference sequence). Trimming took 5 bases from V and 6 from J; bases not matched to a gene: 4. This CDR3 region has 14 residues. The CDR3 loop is CASSRDRGGNEQFF. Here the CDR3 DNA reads TGTGCCAGCAGTAGGGACAGGGGTGGCAATGAGCAGTTCTTC.

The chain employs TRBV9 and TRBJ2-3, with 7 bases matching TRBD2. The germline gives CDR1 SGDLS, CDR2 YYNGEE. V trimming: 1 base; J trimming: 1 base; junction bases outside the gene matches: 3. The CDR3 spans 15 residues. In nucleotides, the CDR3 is TGTGCCAGCAGCGTACAGCGGGACCGCACAGATACGCAGTATTTT. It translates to CASSVQRDRTDTQYF.

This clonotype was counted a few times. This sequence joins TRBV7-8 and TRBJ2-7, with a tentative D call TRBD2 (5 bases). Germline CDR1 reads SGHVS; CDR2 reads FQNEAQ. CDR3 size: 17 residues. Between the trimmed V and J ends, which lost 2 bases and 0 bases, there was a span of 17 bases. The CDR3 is CASSLRIVGDLSYEQYF. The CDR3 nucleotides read TGTGCCAGCAGCTTAAGGATTGTGGGAGACCTCTCCTACGAGCAGTACTTC.

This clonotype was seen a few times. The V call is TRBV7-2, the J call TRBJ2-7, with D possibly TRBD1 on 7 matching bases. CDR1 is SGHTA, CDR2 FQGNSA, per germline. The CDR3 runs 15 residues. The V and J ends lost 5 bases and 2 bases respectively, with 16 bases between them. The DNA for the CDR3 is TGTGCCAGCAGCCGAGGAGGGGGCGCGACCTACGAGCAGTACTTC. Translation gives CASSRGGGATYEQYF.

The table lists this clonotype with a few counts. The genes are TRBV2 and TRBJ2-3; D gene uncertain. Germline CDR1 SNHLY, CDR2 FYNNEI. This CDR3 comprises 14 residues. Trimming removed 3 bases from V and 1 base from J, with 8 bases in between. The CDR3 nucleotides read TGTGCCAGCAGTGAGGCTTGGGGCACAGATACGCAGTATTTT. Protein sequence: CASSEAWGTDTQYF.

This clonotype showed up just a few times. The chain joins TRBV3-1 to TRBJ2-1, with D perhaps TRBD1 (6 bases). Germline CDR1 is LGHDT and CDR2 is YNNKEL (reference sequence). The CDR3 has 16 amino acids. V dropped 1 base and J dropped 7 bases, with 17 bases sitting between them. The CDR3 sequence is CASSQVSGRGANEQFF. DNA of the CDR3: TGTGCCAGCAGCCAAGTCTCGGGCAGGGGTGCGAATGAGCAGTTCTTC.

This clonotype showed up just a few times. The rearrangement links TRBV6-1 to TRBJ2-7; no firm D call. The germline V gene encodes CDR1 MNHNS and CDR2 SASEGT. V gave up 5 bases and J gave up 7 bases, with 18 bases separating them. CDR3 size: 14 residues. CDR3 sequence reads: CASSPQTRAGEQYF. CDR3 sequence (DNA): TGTGCCAGCAGTCCTCAGACTCGGGCAGGAGAGCAGTACTTC.

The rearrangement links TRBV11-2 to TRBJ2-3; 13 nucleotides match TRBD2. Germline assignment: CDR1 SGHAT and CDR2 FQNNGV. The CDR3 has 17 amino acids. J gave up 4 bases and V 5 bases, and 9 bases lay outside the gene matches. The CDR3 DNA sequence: TGTGCCAGCAGCATGACTAGCGGGGGGTCCAGGGCAGATACGCAGTATTTT. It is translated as CASSMTSGGSRADTQYF.

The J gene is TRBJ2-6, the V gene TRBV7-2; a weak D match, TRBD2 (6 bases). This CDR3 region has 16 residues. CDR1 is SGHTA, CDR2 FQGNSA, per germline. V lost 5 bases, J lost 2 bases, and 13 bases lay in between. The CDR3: CASSPSLAPGANVLTF. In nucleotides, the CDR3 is TGTGCCAGCAGCCCCTCACTAGCTCCTGGGGCCAACGTCCTGACTTTC.

In nucleotides, the CDR3 is TGCAGTGCTCTAGATCCCGGGACTGAAGAGACCCAGTACTTC. Protein product: CSALDPGTEETQYF. This chain joins TRBV20-1 and TRBJ2-7; TRBD2 is a possible D gene (6 bases). The DNA matches TRBJ2-5 better at its end, which makes the J call doubtful. The CDR3 covers 14 residues. CDR1 is DFQATT and CDR2 is SNEGSKA in the germline V gene (reference sequence).

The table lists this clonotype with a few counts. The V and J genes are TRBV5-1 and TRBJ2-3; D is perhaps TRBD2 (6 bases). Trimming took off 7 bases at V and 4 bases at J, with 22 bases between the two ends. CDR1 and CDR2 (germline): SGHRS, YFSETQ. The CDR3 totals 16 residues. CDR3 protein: CASRVDYPAMSDTQYF. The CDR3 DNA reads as TGCGCCAGCCGCGTGGACTACCCGGCGATGTCAGATACGCAGTATTTT.

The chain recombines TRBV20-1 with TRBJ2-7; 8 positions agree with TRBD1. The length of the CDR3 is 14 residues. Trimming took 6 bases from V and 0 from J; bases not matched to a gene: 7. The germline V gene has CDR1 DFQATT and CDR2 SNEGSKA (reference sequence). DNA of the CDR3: TGCAGTGCGACCAGGGGGCTTCTCTCCTACGAGCAGTACTTC. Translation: CSATRGLLSYEQYF.

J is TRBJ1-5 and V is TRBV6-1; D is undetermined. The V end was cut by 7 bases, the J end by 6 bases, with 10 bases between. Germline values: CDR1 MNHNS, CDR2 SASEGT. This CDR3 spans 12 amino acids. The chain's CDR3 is CASTQTPQPQHF. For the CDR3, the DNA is TGTGCCAGCACTCAAACCCCTCAGCCCCAGCATTTT.

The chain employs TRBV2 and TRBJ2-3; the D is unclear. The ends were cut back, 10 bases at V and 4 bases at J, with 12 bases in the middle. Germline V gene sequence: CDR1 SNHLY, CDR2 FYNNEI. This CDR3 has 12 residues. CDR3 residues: CATRSIADTQYF. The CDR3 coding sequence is TGTGCCACCCGGTCGATTGCAGATACGCAGTATTTT.

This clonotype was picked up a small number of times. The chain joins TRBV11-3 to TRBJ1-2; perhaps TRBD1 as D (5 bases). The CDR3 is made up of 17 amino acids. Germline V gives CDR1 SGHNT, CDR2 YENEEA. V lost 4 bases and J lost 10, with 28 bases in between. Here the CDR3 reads CASSSSGPTAPSMDYTF. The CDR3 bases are TGTGCCAGCAGCTCCAGTGGACCGACAGCGCCGTCTATGGACTACACCTTC.

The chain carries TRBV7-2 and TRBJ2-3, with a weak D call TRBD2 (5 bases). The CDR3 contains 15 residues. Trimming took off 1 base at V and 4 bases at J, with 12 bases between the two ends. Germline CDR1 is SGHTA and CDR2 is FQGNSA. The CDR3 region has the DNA TGTGCCAGCAGCTTAGTCGGACTTTCCCCAGATACGCAGTATTTT. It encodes CASSLVGLSPDTQYF.

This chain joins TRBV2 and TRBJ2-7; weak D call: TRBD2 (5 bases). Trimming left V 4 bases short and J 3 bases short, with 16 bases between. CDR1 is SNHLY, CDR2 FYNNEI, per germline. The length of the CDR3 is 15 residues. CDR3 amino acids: CASSAVLASLYEQYF. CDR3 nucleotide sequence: TGTGCCAGCAGTGCTGTTCTAGCAAGCCTCTACGAGCAGTACTTC.

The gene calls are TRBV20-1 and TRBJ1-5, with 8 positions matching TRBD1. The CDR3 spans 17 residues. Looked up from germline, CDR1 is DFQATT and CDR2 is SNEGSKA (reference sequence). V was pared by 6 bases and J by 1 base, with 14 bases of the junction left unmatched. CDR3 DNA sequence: TGCAGTGCCTTTAAACCCGGACAGGGAGGGAGCAATCAGCCCCAGCATTTT. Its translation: CSAFKPGQGGSNQPQHF.

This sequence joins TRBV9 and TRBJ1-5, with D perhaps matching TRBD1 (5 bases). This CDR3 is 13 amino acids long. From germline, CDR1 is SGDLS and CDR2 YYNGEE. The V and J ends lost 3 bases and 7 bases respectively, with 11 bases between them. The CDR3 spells CASSGQTGQPQHF. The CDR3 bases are TGTGCCAGCAGCGGACAGACGGGACAGCCCCAGCATTTT.